This passage covers 23 T cell receptor beta chains from one sample sequenced in a study of glioma-infiltrating T cells. The iRepertoire nested amplicon-rescue multiplex PCR amplified TCR alpha and beta CDR3s from RNA. TCRdb recomputed calls from the multiplex PCR reads with MiXCR, one row per CDR3 protein. The repertoire consists of approximately 90,000 distinct CDR3 sequences, with approximately 22% occurring once and the leading ten covering more than 6.5%. The sequenced sample was glioma tissue, nonneoplastic brain tissue, or PBMCs (not recorded which). These receptors all come from a human donor with low-grade glioma or glioblastoma, undergoing nonglioma brain surgery, or in good health (not recorded which).

This clonotype was counted at least ten times. The rearrangement links TRBV27 to TRBJ2-2; D might be TRBD1 (5 bases). Between the trimmed V and J ends, which lost 5 bases and 3 bases, there was a span of 13 bases. The CDR3 is 15 amino acids. Germline values: CDR1 MNHEY, CDR2 SMNVEV (reference sequence). CDR3: CASSPRGLDTGELFF. CDR3 coding DNA: TGTGCCAGCAGTCCTAGGGGATTGGACACCGGGGAGCTGTTTTTT.

J is TRBJ2-7 and V is TRBV18; maybe TRBD1 (6 bases). The length of the CDR3 is 13 residues. V lost 4 bases and J lost 6, with 13 bases in between. Germline V gives CDR1 KGHSH, CDR2 LQKENI. DNA of the CDR3: TGTGCCAGCTCACAAGGCATAGGGGGCGAGCAGTACTTC. This translates into CASSQGIGGEQYF.

In regard to this clonotype: Because the CDR3 is missing its conserved closing phenylalanine or tryptophan, this is likely a read error. The V and J genes are TRBV20-1 and TRBJ1-2; 7 bases are a match to TRBD1. Trimming took 4 bases from V and 4 from J; bases not matched to a gene: 3. The CDR3 is 12 amino acids. Germline V CDR1 and CDR2: DFQATT, SNEGSKA (reference sequence). The CDR3 region is CSAKRDSYGYTL. The CDR3 DNA reads TGCAGTGCTAAGAGGGACAGCTATGGCTACACCCTC.

Many counts were recorded for this clonotype. This chain uses TRBV20-1 with TRBJ1-3; perhaps TRBD1 as D (5 bases). The CDR3 length is 15 residues. V was pared by 2 bases and J by 2 bases, with 13 bases between. CDR1 DFQATT and CDR2 SNEGSKA come from the germline V gene (reference sequence). CDR3 DNA: TGCAGTGCTAGATACAGAAGGGGCCCTGGAAACACCATATATTTT. Residues: CSARYRRGPGNTIYF.

This clonotype was seen a few times. The rearrangement uses TRBV5-1 and TRBJ2-5; possibly TRBD1 or TRBD2 for D (5 bases each). V gave up 0 bases and J gave up 5 bases, with 8 bases separating them. This CDR3 is built from 13 residues. Germline V lookup: CDR1 SGHRS, CDR2 YFSETQ. This CDR3 reads CASSLGGAETQYF. CDR3 sequence (DNA): TGCGCCAGCAGCTTGGGAGGGGCGGAGACCCAGTACTTC.

In its sample, this clonotype is medium-sized. This chain connects TRBV27 to TRBJ1-1; unclear D gene. Per germline, CDR1 MNHEY and CDR2 SMNVEV (reference sequence). V was trimmed by 7 bases and J by 2 bases, leaving 14 bases between them. The CDR3 sequence is 14 residues long. As DNA, the CDR3 is TGTGCCAGCAAAGATGGTCGGCTAAACACTGAAGCTTTCTTT. Translation gives CASKDGRLNTEAFF.

Turning to this clonotype: A much larger clone lies one base from this, so it may be a read error. The CDR3 does not end in the conserved phenylalanine or tryptophan, so this is likely a read error. The chain carries TRBV6-1 and TRBJ2-3; 9 bases are a match to TRBD1. Germline assignment: CDR1 MNHNS and CDR2 SASEGT. CDR3 length: 15 residues. Trimming removed 3 bases from V and 2 bases from J; junction bases left unmatched: 3. The CDR3: CASSDDRGSTDTQYS. The CDR3 bases are TGTGCCAGCAGTGACGACAGGGGGTCCACAGATACGCAGTATTCT.

This clonotype was observed a few times. The CDR3 sequence is CASSGLLPQQIFSGANVLTF. The CDR3 DNA sequence: TGTGCCAGCAGTGGGCTCCTTCCCCAACAGATATTCTCTGGGGCCAACGTCCTGACTTTC. This sequence joins TRBV2 and TRBJ2-6; no clear D. The CDR3 length is 20 residues. The V end lost 4 bases, the J end lost 0 bases, and 22 bases lay between the germline ends. CDR1 SNHLY and CDR2 FYNNEI come from the germline V gene.

This clonotype was found many times. The chain employs TRBV20-1 and TRBJ1-2, with no clear D. CDR1 and CDR2 (germline): DFQATT, SNEGSKA (reference sequence). Trimming took off 4 bases at V and 3 bases at J, with 6 bases between the two ends. The CDR3 sequence is 11 residues long. CDR3 sequence reads: CSANGYYGYTF. The DNA of the CDR3 is TGCAGTGCTAACGGATACTATGGCTACACCTTC.

This clonotype was recorded a few times. The rearrangement uses TRBV6-1 and TRBJ2-5; 7 bases are a match to TRBD2. Trimming removed 5 bases from V and 1 base from J; junction bases left unmatched: 16. Germline V gene data show CDR1 as MNHNS and CDR2 as SASEGT. The CDR3 is 18 residues long. The CDR3 region is CASSFLGGGRSLQETQYF. As DNA, the CDR3 is TGTGCCAGCAGTTTTTTGGGGGGGGGTAGGTCTCTCCAAGAGACCCAGTACTTC.

The chain recombines TRBV3-1 with TRBJ2-1; the match to TRBD2 covers 8 bases. CDR3 size: 17 residues. V shed 1 base and J 0 bases; nucleotides not matched to a gene: 5. CDR1 is LGHDT and CDR2 is YNNKEL in the germline V gene (reference sequence). Written as DNA, the CDR3 is TGTGCCAGCAGCCAAGGTAGCGGGGCTTCCTCCTACAATGAGCAGTTCTTC. As protein: CASSQGSGASSYNEQFF.

Ten or more counts support this clonotype. The CDR3 region has the DNA TGTGCCAGCAGTGAAATTTTCCACTCGGCGTTACACTACGAGCAGTACTTC. This codes for CASSEIFHSALHYEQYF. The chain recombines TRBV2 with TRBJ2-7; D gene uncertain. V lost 2 bases and J 3 bases, leaving 20 bases between the germline ends. This CDR3 comprises 17 residues. CDR1 is SNHLY, CDR2 FYNNEI, per germline.

This clonotype was recorded at least ten times. This rearrangement joins TRBV20-1 to TRBJ2-1, with 7 bases matching TRBD1. Germline lookup yields CDR1 DFQATT and CDR2 SNEGSKA (reference sequence). J gave up 6 bases and V 5 bases, and 10 bases lay outside the gene matches. This CDR3 is built from 14 residues. The CDR3 DNA reads TGCAGTGCTCTCCTAAGACAGGGCTCCAATGAGCAGTTCTTC. Protein: CSALLRQGSNEQFF.

At least ten counts were recorded for this clonotype. The chain joins TRBV20-1 to TRBJ2-7; D is ambiguous. The CDR3 has 13 residues. V dropped 2 bases and J dropped 0 bases, with 8 bases sitting between them. Germline-derived CDR1 and CDR2 are DFQATT and SNEGSKA (reference sequence). CDR3 in amino acids: CSARNRYSYEQYF. The CDR3 nucleotides are TGCAGTGCTAGAAACCGCTACTCCTACGAGCAGTACTTC.

The V gene is TRBV12-3 or TRBV12-4, the J gene TRBJ2-7; D possibly uses TRBD1 or TRBD2 (5 bases each). There are 14 residues in the CDR3. Trimming shortened V by 5 bases and J by 3 bases, and 14 bases separated the two germline ends. The CDR3 protein is CASSINRDVYEQYF. The CDR3 DNA reads TGTGCCAGCAGTATAAACCGGGACGTCTACGAGCAGTACTTC.

The table lists this clonotype with many counts. The chain carries TRBV14 and TRBJ1-2; D remains unclear. Germline lookup yields CDR1 SGHDN and CDR2 FVKESK. Trimming left V 0 bases short and J 4 bases short, with 12 bases between. The CDR3 spans 15 residues. The CDR3 nucleotides are TGTGCCAGCAGCCAAGATAGGTGGGGTTCCTATGGCTACACCTTC. As protein: CASSQDRWGSYGYTF.

V usage is TRBV5-5 and J usage is TRBJ1-3; D is ambiguous. Germline assignment: CDR1 SGHKS and CDR2 YYEKEE (reference sequence). The length of the CDR3 is 13 residues. The V end lost 3 bases, the J end lost 6 bases, and 10 bases lay between the germline ends. CDR3 protein: CASSSRITNTIYF. CDR3 DNA: TGTGCCAGCAGCTCGCGAATTACAAACACCATATATTTT.

CDR3 region: CASSLEWEGQSQHF. In nucleotides, the CDR3 is TGTGCCAGCAGTTTAGAATGGGAGGGACAGTCCCAGCATTTT. J is TRBJ1-5 and V is TRBV12-3 or TRBV12-4; the match to TRBD1 covers 7 bases. The CDR3 has 14 residues. V trimming: 1 base; J trimming: 11 bases; junction bases outside the gene matches: 8.

This clonotype was detected ten times or more. The chain employs TRBV20-1 and TRBJ2-1; 8 nucleotides match TRBD2. With V trimmed by 5 bases and J by 0 bases, 6 bases remained unmatched. The CDR3 is 15 residues long. From germline, CDR1 is DFQATT and CDR2 SNEGSKA (reference sequence). The CDR3 region is CSAALAASSYNEQFF. The CDR3 nucleotides are TGCAGTGCTGCACTAGCGGCGAGCTCCTACAATGAGCAGTTCTTC.

This clonotype was seen repeatedly, ten times or more. The chain recombines TRBV20-1 with TRBJ2-1, with 14 nucleotides matching TRBD2. The CDR3 runs 17 residues. Germline values: CDR1 DFQATT, CDR2 SNEGSKA (reference sequence). V lost 1 base, J lost 6 bases, and 8 bases stayed unmatched. CDR3 DNA sequence: TGCAGTGCTAGAGTTCTAGGACTAGCGGGAGGAAGCAATGAGCAGTTCTTC. It yields the protein CSARVLGLAGGSNEQFF.

The chain carries TRBV7-8 and TRBJ1-1; D unclear. Germline loops: CDR1 SGHVS, CDR2 FQNEAQ. CDR3 size: 11 residues. V was pared by 1 base and J by 6 bases, with 3 bases between. In nucleotides, the CDR3 is TGTGCCAGCAGCTTAGTCTCTGAAGCTTTCTTT. It encodes CASSLVSEAFF.

At least ten counts were recorded for this clonotype. The rearrangement joins TRBV6-1 to TRBJ2-7; D might be TRBD2 (6 bases). The CDR3 runs to 16 residues. With 6 bases removed from V and 5 bases from J, the gap between germline ends came to 23 bases. The germline gives CDR1 MNHNS, CDR2 SASEGT. The CDR3 protein is CASSPERRGPLHEQYF. The CDR3 coding sequence is TGTGCCAGCAGCCCCGAGCGGCGGGGCCCTCTCCACGAGCAGTACTTC.

The genes are TRBV7-7 and TRBJ2-5; TRBD2 matches 9 bases. The CDR3 consists of 18 residues. Losses at the gene ends were 2 bases for V and 2 bases for J; bases not matched to a gene: 12. Germline-derived CDR1 and CDR2 are SSHAT and FNYEAQ (reference sequence). Here the CDR3 reads CASSLSGGSGRIQETQYF. CDR3 bases: TGTGCCAGCAGCTTAAGCGGCGGCAGCGGGAGGATACAAGAGACCCAGTACTTC. The entire variable domain, with the rest obtained from reference TRBV7-7 and TRBJ2-5, is as follows: GAGVSQSPRYKVTKRGQDVTLRCDPISSHATLYWYQQALGQGPEFLTYFNYEAQPDKSGLPSDRFSAERPEGSISTLTIQRTEQRDSAMYRCASSLSGGSGRIQETQYFGPGTRLLVL.